The clone carrying this T cell receptor beta chain showed up just a few times. No antigen is known for it. V lost 6 bases and J 7 bases, leaving 13 bases between the germline ends. CDR3 length: 12 residues. CDR1 and CDR2 from the germline V gene are MNHNY and SVGAGI (reference sequence). TCRdb reprocessed the reads with MiXCR, giving one entry per CDR3 protein. Found here are roughly 600,000 distinct CDR3 sequences, more than 20% of them singletons; the top ten hold 6.5% to 10%. This sample was taken from a study of T cell repertoires in cytomegalovirus infection. On the study more broadly: A matching HLA type, together with CMV infection, was signaled by public TCR beta signatures.

The study's findings and limits: Carriers of CMV plus the relevant HLA were identified by cumulative public TCR beta family frequency. In two of eight donors, the top clonotype was HLA-C-restricted CMV-specific.

The clonotype was recovered from a human donor in good health (CMV status not recorded). Some clones in this sample may be carry-over from other donors' samples. Sequencing was performed on CD8+ T cells from PBMCs. The chain recombines TRBV6-6 with TRBJ2-7; a weak D match, TRBD1 (6 bases). CDR3 in DNA: TGTGCCAGCAGAGGGGGATTAGGAGAGCAGTACGTC. This encodes CASRGGLGEQYV.